The 21 T cell receptor beta chains below were found in one sample sequenced in a study of T cells in Graves' hyperthyroidism and ophthalmopathy. There were TCR beta CDR3 regions amplified from RNA transcripts. The TCR CDR3 first-round RT-PCR relied on the HTBI primer set. In TCRdb, the multiplex PCR reads were re-called with MiXCR into one record per CDR3 protein. The sample has 450,000 to 700,000 distinct CDR3 sequences, 46% seen once; the top ten hold about 8.3%. Sequenced input: peripheral blood or thyroid tissue (not recorded which). These receptors all stem from a woman younger than 35 with Graves' hyperthyroidism.

In its sample, this clonotype was seen many times. V is TRBV20-1 and J is TRBJ2-5, with 7 bases aligning to TRBD2. Trimming took 4 bases from V and 2 from J; bases not matched to a gene: 4. The CDR3 is 13 residues long. CDR1 and CDR2 from the germline V gene are DFQATT and SNEGSKA (reference sequence). The CDR3 sequence is CSATRGGQETQYF. In nucleotides, the CDR3 is TGCAGTGCTACCCGCGGGGGACAAGAGACCCAGTACTTC.

This clonotype was found once. This rearrangement joins TRBV29-1 to TRBJ1-2, with D possibly being TRBD1 (5 bases). From germline, CDR1 is SQVTM and CDR2 ANQGSEA. The ends were cut back, 3 bases at V and 5 bases at J, with 13 bases in the middle. This CDR3 has 13 amino acids. This CDR3 is CSVESGEGYGYTF. In nucleotides, the CDR3 is TGCAGCGTTGAGTCGGGGGAGGGGTATGGCTACACCTTC.

On this clonotype: A read error may produce the germline difference seen at one junction end. The V gene is TRBV6-1, the J gene TRBJ2-7, with D maybe TRBD2 (6 bases). The V gene's germline CDR1 is MNHNS and CDR2 SASEGT. This CDR3 contains 14 residues. The CDR3 loop is CAISGGRAGNEQYF. For the CDR3, the DNA is TGTGCCATCAGTGGTGGCCGGGCGGGAAACGAGCAGTACTTC.

This clonotype was detected ten times or more. The junction does not match germline at one end; this may be a read error. The V call is TRBV2, the J call TRBJ1-6; 9 nucleotides line up with TRBD1. CDR1 SNHLY and CDR2 FYNNEI come from the germline V gene. CDR3 length equals 12 residues. The DNA for the CDR3 is TGTGCCAGCAGCACGGACAGGGGCACACCGCCTTTT. As protein: CASSTDRGTPPF.

This clonotype was detected once. Sequence at one end of the junction differs from germline and may be a read error. The chain is built from TRBV12-3 or TRBV12-4 and TRBJ2-7; 9 bases map to TRBD2. This CDR3 contains 16 residues. CDR3 nucleotide sequence: TGTGCCGGCAGTTTAGGACTTAGCGGGAGCAACTACGAGCAGTACTTC. This sequence encodes CAGSLGLSGSNYEQYF.

This clonotype appeared many times. The rearrangement uses TRBV18 and TRBJ2-7, with TRBD1 matching 7 bases. Germline trimming cut 3 bases from V and 7 bases from J; bases unmatched to any gene: 3. CDR1 and CDR2 from the germline V gene are KGHSH and LQKENI. The CDR3 loop spans 12 amino acids. DNA of the CDR3: TGTGCCAGCTCACCTTCGACAGGGGAGCAGTACTTC. This encodes CASSPSTGEQYF. The full variable domain, with the rest looked up from reference TRBV18 and TRBJ2-7, is NAGVMQNPRHLVRRRGQEARLRCSPMKGHSHVYWYRQLPEEGLKFMVYLQKENIIDESGMPKERFSAEFPKEGPSILRIQQVVRGDSAAYFCASSPSTGEQYFGPGTRLTVT.

This clonotype was seen at least ten times. The J gene is TRBJ1-1, the V gene TRBV19, with a possible D match to TRBD1 (5 bases). CDR1 is LNHDA and CDR2 is SQIVND in the germline V gene (reference sequence). CDR3 size: 14 residues. V shed 4 bases and J shed 1 base, with 10 bases lying between them. The CDR3 sequence: CASSRGVSNTEAFF. Written as DNA, the CDR3 is TGTGCCAGTAGTAGGGGGGTCTCGAACACTGAAGCTTTCTTT. The complete variable domain, with remaining parts taken from reference TRBV19 and TRBJ1-1, reads DGGITQSPKYLFRKEGQNVTLSCEQNLNHDAMYWYRQDPGQGLRLIYYSQIVNDFQKGDIAEGYSVSREKKESFPLTVTSAQKNPTAFYLCASSRGVSNTEAFFGQGTRLTVV.

This clonotype occurred many times. The rearrangement uses TRBV13 and TRBJ2-7; D unclear. V lost 0 bases, J lost 1 base, and 4 bases lay in between. The CDR3 runs 13 residues. The germline V gene encodes CDR1 PRHDT and CDR2 FYEKMQ (reference sequence). The CDR3 loop is CASSLGASYEQYF. As DNA, the CDR3 is TGTGCCAGCAGCTTAGGGGCTTCCTACGAGCAGTACTTC.

This clonotype was observed a handful of times. The chain carries TRBV27 and TRBJ2-7; 14 bases align to TRBD2. The CDR3 runs to 14 residues. V gave up 8 bases and J gave up 5 bases; unmatched junction bases: 5. The germline CDR1 and CDR2 sequences are MNHEY and SMNVEV (reference sequence). This CDR3 is CASGTSGRLHEQYF. The DNA for the CDR3 is TGTGCCAGCGGGACTAGCGGGAGACTCCACGAGCAGTACTTC.

There are a few counts of this clonotype. V gene TRBV11-3 combines with J gene TRBJ2-5, with D perhaps matching TRBD2 (6 bases). The CDR3 covers 17 residues. Germline lookup yields CDR1 SGHNT and CDR2 YENEEA. Trimming stripped 5 bases from V and 2 bases from J, with 21 bases between. The CDR3: CASSPGVGARIQETQYF. The CDR3 nucleotides are TGTGCCAGCAGCCCGGGGGTAGGGGCTAGGATTCAAGAGACCCAGTACTTC.

Comment on this clonotype: One end of the junction fails to match germline, which may point to a read error. The V and J genes are TRBV18 and TRBJ1-1; 9 nucleotides match TRBD1. The germline V gene has CDR1 KGHSH and CDR2 LQKENI. The CDR3 spans 15 residues. In nucleotides, the CDR3 is TGTGCCAGCCCACCAGGGACAGGGATGAACACTGAAGCTTTCTTT. Its protein product is CASPPGTGMNTEAFF.

This chain joins TRBV4-1 and TRBJ1-2; a possible D gene is TRBD1 (6 bases). This CDR3 has 14 amino acids. Germline CDR1 MGHRA, CDR2 YSYEKL. V was trimmed by 2 bases and J by 3 bases, leaving 10 bases between them. The CDR3 bases are TGCGCCAGCAGCCAAACACAGGGAGACTATGGCTACACCTTC. Its protein is CASSQTQGDYGYTF.

In regard to this clonotype: The conserved phenylalanine or tryptophan normally closing the CDR3 is absent here, so this likely arose from a read error. It is unclear where the CDR3 begins or ends on the DNA, so no DNA is shown, and the CDR3 is as TCRdb lists it. The chain carries TRBV15 and TRBJ1-1; no DNA check was done on the table's D call, TRBD1. The V gene's germline CDR1 is LNHNV and CDR2 YYDKDF (reference sequence). From its first to its last residue, the CDR3 has 13 amino acids. The CDR3 protein is CATSRGGVTRAAI.

The gene calls are TRBV7-2 and TRBJ1-4, with unresolved D. CDR3 length equals 20 residues. CDR1 and CDR2 (germline): SGHTA, FQGNSA. Trimming removed 2 bases at V and 0 bases at J, with 22 bases between. DNA of the CDR3: TGTGCCAGCAGCTTATGGGGATCGATGGGTCCACCCGCAACTAATGAAAAACTGTTTTTT. Translating gives CASSLWGSMGPPATNEKLFF.

The CDR3 DNA reads TGTGCCACCAGCACCGACAGGGACCAGCCCCAGCATTTT. It specifies CATSTDRDQPQHF. The chain carries TRBV15 and TRBJ1-5; 7 positions agree with TRBD1. The J segment lost 7 bases and the V segment lost 4 bases, leaving 4 bases of the junction unmatched. Looked up from germline, CDR1 is LNHNV and CDR2 is YYDKDF (reference sequence). The CDR3 length is 13 residues. The variable domain in full, completed from reference TRBV15 and TRBJ1-5, reads DAMVIQNPRYQVTQFGKPVTLSCSQTLNHNVMYWYQQKSSQAPKLLFHYYDKDFNNEADTPDNFQSRRPNTSFCFLDIRSPGLGDTAMYLCATSTDRDQPQHFGDGTRLSIL.

This clonotype was seen at least ten times. This chain connects TRBV20-1 to TRBJ1-1; the D gene is possibly TRBD1 (6 bases). Germline CDR1 reads DFQATT; CDR2 reads SNEGSKA (reference sequence). This CDR3 spans 12 amino acids. V gave up 4 bases and J gave up 4 bases, with 10 bases separating them. The chain's CDR3 is CSAKDRTTEAFF. CDR3 coding DNA: TGCAGTGCTAAAGACAGGACCACTGAAGCTTTCTTT.

At least ten counts were recorded for this clonotype. The chain joins TRBV7-8 to TRBJ2-5; tentative D call: TRBD1 (6 bases). Per the germline V gene, CDR1 is SGHVS and CDR2 is FQNEAQ. This CDR3 is built from 14 residues. With 7 bases removed from V and 2 bases from J, the gap between germline ends came to 14 bases. CDR3 in amino acids: CASISQGFQETQYF. In DNA form, the CDR3 reads TGTGCCAGCATTTCCCAGGGGTTTCAAGAGACCCAGTACTTC.

This clonotype was picked up many times. This rearrangement joins TRBV9 to TRBJ1-4, with 9 bases lining up with TRBD1. Germline assignment: CDR1 SGDLS and CDR2 YYNGEE. Losses at the gene ends were 3 bases for V and 8 bases for J; bases not matched to a gene: 8. This CDR3 has 15 amino acids. DNA of the CDR3: TGTGCCAGCAGCGCGAATTCCGGGACAGGGGAAAAACTGTTTTTT. Translated: CASSANSGTGEKLFF.

About this clonotype itself: A much larger clone lies a single base off, so this may be a read error. The chain employs TRBV20-1 and TRBJ2-7; 12 bases are shared with TRBD2. There are 13 residues in the CDR3. The V gene's germline CDR1 is DFQATT and CDR2 SNEGSKA (reference sequence). In DNA, the CDR3 is TGCGGTGCTATACTAGCGGGAGGCCACGAGCAGTACTTC. Translated: CGAILAGGHEQYF.

The chain recombines TRBV10-3 with TRBJ1-2; D is undetermined. Trimming took off 0 bases at V and 11 bases at J, with 13 bases between the two ends. Germline assignment: CDR1 ENHRY and CDR2 SYGVKD. CDR3 size: 13 residues. For the CDR3, the DNA is TGTGCCATCAGTGAGTCAAGCGGCACGGGATACACCTTC. It yields the protein CAISESSGTGYTF.

This clonotype has at least ten counts. The rearrangement joins TRBV7-9 to TRBJ2-7; D unclear. CDR3 size: 12 residues. V dropped 3 bases and J dropped 2 bases, with 5 bases sitting between them. Per the germline V gene, CDR1 is SEHNR and CDR2 is FQNEAQ (reference sequence). The CDR3 DNA reads as TGTGCCAGCAGCTTGGACGCCTACGAGCAGTACTTC. It encodes CASSLDAYEQYF.